One TCR beta chain is described in this entry. The sample is drawn from a study of blood T cell repertoires in COVID-19. TCRdb's table, derived via immunoSEQ multiplex PCR, lists solely in-frame clones and lacks some. The repertoire holds approximately 49,000 clones, with roughly four fifths as singletons. The CDR3 contains 17 residues. The V and J ends lost 1 base and 3 bases, in that order; junction bases with no gene match: 11. CDR1 is LGHNA and CDR2 is YNFKEQ in the germline V gene. This sequence was found in a human donor with acute or convalescent COVID-19. The donor label of this sample is uncertain. The chain uses TRBV4-2 and TRBJ2-5, with TRBD2 matching over 7 bases. Sequencing was carried out using peripheral blood. CDR3 sequence (DNA): TGTGCCAGCAGCCAAGTATCTTGGGGGGGGGTCGAAGAGACCCAGTACTTC. Translating it yields CASSQVSWGGVEETQYF.